Presented here are 28 T cell receptor beta chains from one specimen sequenced in a study of identical twins. MiXCR was run by TCRdb on the 5' RACE reads, yielding one entry per CDR3 protein. This sample yields about 660,000 distinct CDR3 sequences, of which 8% to 9% are seen a single time; 0.85% to 1% belongs to the top ten. The same specimen was also included in a second study, on yellow fever vaccine responses in identical twins.

Sequenced input: PBMCs. The receptors originated from a woman younger than 30 in good health.

This clonotype was counted between two and nine times. This rearrangement joins TRBV7-2 to TRBJ2-3; D call uncertain. Trimming took 4 bases from V and 0 from J, leaving 8 bases between them. CDR3 length equals 14 residues. Germline V lookup: CDR1 SGHTA, CDR2 FQGNSA. The CDR3 DNA follows: TGTGCCAGCAGCTCTCAAGTTAGCACAGATACGCAGTATTTT. Amino acid sequence: CASSSQVSTDTQYF.

CDR3 bases: TGTGCCAGCAGCCCGCCCCTAGGGAACATAAGGGATACGCAGTATTTT. This sequence encodes CASSPPLGNIRDTQYF. This chain joins TRBV7-9 and TRBJ2-3; D ambiguous. The germline V gene encodes CDR1 SEHNR and CDR2 FQNEAQ (reference sequence). The CDR3 totals 16 residues. The V end lost 5 bases, the J end lost 6 bases, and 21 bases lay between the germline ends.

This clonotype was seen ten or more times. The chain joins TRBV12-3 or TRBV12-4 to TRBJ2-7; TRBD1 matches 7 bases. V lost 6 bases to trimming and J lost 3 bases; unmatched junction nucleotides: 17. This CDR3 has 17 residues. CDR3 bases: TGTGCCAGCAGGCGACAGACAGGGCAAGGGGTACACTACGAGCAGTACTTC. Translated: CASRRQTGQGVHYEQYF.

This clonotype was recorded a few times. The V call is TRBV6-1, the J call TRBJ2-6; the match to TRBD2 covers 7 bases. Germline loops: CDR1 MNHNS, CDR2 SASEGT. This CDR3 is built from 16 residues. The J segment lost 1 base and the V segment lost 10 bases, leaving 10 bases of the junction unmatched. The CDR3 sequence is CATFSREGSGANVLTF. The CDR3 DNA reads TGTGCCACCTTCTCCAGGGAGGGGTCTGGGGCCAACGTCCTGACTTTC.

This clonotype was detected a few times. V is TRBV14 and J is TRBJ2-5, with TRBD1 identical over 8 bases. Trimming cost V 1 base and J 5 bases; bases outside gene matches: 18. Germline V gene data show CDR1 as SGHDN and CDR2 as FVKESK. This CDR3 contains 19 residues. The CDR3 reads CASSQVSPVIRQGLETQYF. In DNA, the CDR3 is TGTGCCAGCAGCCAAGTTTCCCCCGTAATTAGACAGGGGCTCGAGACCCAGTACTTC.

This clonotype has only a few counts. The V and J genes are TRBV7-2 and TRBJ2-3; weak D call: TRBD2 (6 bases). Trimming took 5 bases from V and 3 from J, leaving 18 bases between them. Looked up from germline, CDR1 is SGHTA and CDR2 is FQGNSA. CDR3 size: 16 residues. CDR3 sequence: CASSPRGFRRTDTQYF. In DNA, the CDR3 is TGTGCCAGCAGCCCCCGGGGGTTCCGGCGGACAGATACGCAGTATTTT.

This clonotype was recorded many times. The chain uses TRBV6-2 or TRBV6-3 and TRBJ2-1; maybe TRBD2 (5 bases). The V end lost 2 bases, the J end lost 6 bases, and 5 bases lay between the germline ends. The CDR3 is 12 amino acids. Germline V gives CDR1 MNHEY, CDR2 SVGEGT. CDR3 bases: TGTGCCAGCAGTTACGCGGGCAATGAGCAGTTCTTC. This codes for CASSYAGNEQFF.

This clonotype occurred a few times. The V gene is TRBV4-3, the J gene TRBJ2-7; 10 bases agree with TRBD2. V shed 3 bases, J shed 5 bases, and the junction held 4 bases outside the gene matches. The CDR3 has 14 residues. CDR1 is LGHNA and CDR2 is YSLEER in the germline V gene. DNA of the CDR3: TGCGCCAGCAGCCATAGCGGGAGGATCGACGAGCAGTACTTC. The encoded protein is CASSHSGRIDEQYF.

This clonotype was picked up a small number of times. This chain connects TRBV20-1 to TRBJ1-2; D remains ambiguous. The CDR3 has 14 amino acids. Germline CDR1 and CDR2: DFQATT and SNEGSKA (reference sequence). Trimming shortened V by 6 bases and J by 1 base, and 15 bases separated the two germline ends. CDR3 nucleotides: TGCAGTGCACCTCCCCCCAGCGTTAACTATGGCTACACCTTC. Translated, it gives CSAPPPSVNYGYTF.

This clonotype is a singleton in its sample. The chain joins TRBV18 to TRBJ1-2, with TRBD1 matching 9 bases. The germline V gene has CDR1 KGHSH and CDR2 LQKENI. V gave up 3 bases and J gave up 7 bases; unmatched junction bases: 6. The CDR3 runs to 14 residues. The CDR3 loop reads CASSPTGGDAGYTF. Written as DNA, the CDR3 is TGTGCCAGCTCACCCACAGGGGGCGATGCTGGCTACACCTTC.

The V call is TRBV7-2, the J call TRBJ2-7; a possible D gene is TRBD2 (5 bases). V was cut by 4 bases and J by 4 bases, with 17 bases left in between. In germline, CDR1 is SGHTA, CDR2 FQGNSA. This CDR3 contains 15 residues. In nucleotides, the CDR3 is TGTGCCAGCAGCTACCTCGGGAACAGCTTATACGAGCAGTACTTC. It translates to CASSYLGNSLYEQYF.

V gene TRBV20-1 combines with J gene TRBJ2-7, with D possibly being TRBD1 (6 bases). This CDR3 is built from 11 residues. The V and J ends lost 6 bases and 4 bases respectively, with 10 bases between them. CDR1 DFQATT and CDR2 SNEGSKA come from the germline V gene (reference sequence). This CDR3 is CSAADRYEQYF. CDR3 coding DNA: TGCAGTGCCGCCGACAGGTACGAGCAGTACTTC.

The rearrangement links TRBV7-9 to TRBJ2-7, with no clear D. The CDR3 is 12 amino acids. Germline V gives CDR1 SEHNR, CDR2 FQNEAQ (reference sequence). Trimming left V 5 bases short and J 5 bases short, with 10 bases between. The CDR3 coding sequence is TGTGCCAGCAGCATTATTTGGGACGAGCAGTACTTC. Translation: CASSIIWDEQYF.

This clonotype appeared many times. The chain joins TRBV5-5 to TRBJ2-6; D is uncertain. This CDR3 is 15 amino acids long. V was trimmed by 2 bases and J by 2 bases, leaving 8 bases between them. CDR1 is SGHKS and CDR2 is YYEKEE in the germline V gene (reference sequence). The CDR3 here is CASSLTDTGANVLTF. Written as DNA, the CDR3 is TGTGCCAGCAGCTTAACAGACACTGGGGCCAACGTCCTGACTTTC. Using reference TRBV5-5 and TRBJ2-6 for the parts outside the CDR3, the full variable domain is DAGVTQSPTHLIKTRGQQVTLRCSPISGHKSVSWYQQVLGQGPQFIFQYYEKEERGRGNFPDRFSARQFPNYSSELNVNALLLGDSALYLCASSLTDTGANVLTFGAGSRLTVL.

At least ten counts were recorded for this clonotype. J is TRBJ2-4 and V is TRBV9; D is unresolved. The CDR3 runs to 14 residues. V lost 0 bases and J 0 bases, leaving 4 bases between the germline ends. Germline loops: CDR1 SGDLS, CDR2 YYNGEE. The CDR3 region has the DNA TGTGCCAGCAGCGTAGGTGAAGCCAAAAACATTCAGTACTTC. This translates into CASSVGEAKNIQYF. Based on the CDR3 plus reference TRBV9 and TRBJ2-4, the full variable domain is DSGVTQTPKHLITATGQRVTLRCSPRSGDLSVYWYQQSLDQGLQFLIQYYNGEERAKGNILERFSAQQFPDLHSELNLSSLELGDSALYFCASSVGEAKNIQYFGAGTRLSVL.

There are a few counts of this clonotype. The V and J genes are TRBV28 and TRBJ2-2; D uncertain. V lost 8 bases and J lost 5, with 9 bases in between. Germline CDR1 and CDR2: MDHEN and SYDVKM. The CDR3 runs 12 residues. Here the CDR3 DNA reads TGTGCCAGCCTCCCGACGACCGGGGAGCTGTTTTTT. Translation: CASLPTTGELFF.

This clonotype was counted between two and nine times. This chain connects TRBV18 to TRBJ2-5; D gene ambiguous. Germline V CDR1 and CDR2: KGHSH, LQKENI. V dropped 0 bases and J dropped 2 bases, with 7 bases sitting between them. The CDR3 loop spans 14 amino acids. This CDR3 reads CASSPPGKQETQYF. The CDR3 DNA reads as TGTGCCAGCTCACCACCGGGAAAACAAGAGACCCAGTACTTC.

The gene calls are TRBV7-2 and TRBJ1-4; the match to TRBD1 covers 7 bases. With V trimmed by 5 bases and J by 8 bases, 11 bases remained unmatched. Germline assignment: CDR1 SGHTA and CDR2 FQGNSA. The CDR3 is 15 residues long. The CDR3 nucleotides read TGTGCCAGCAGCACGGAGGGGGCGCGCGGGGAAAAACTGTTTTTT. Translating gives CASSTEGARGEKLFF.

This clonotype was observed a few times. The CDR3 DNA reads as TGCGCCAGCAGCTTGGCCGAACTAGCGGGGGCTAGGGAGACCCAGTACTTC. Amino acid sequence: CASSLAELAGARETQYF. The chain combines TRBV5-1 with TRBJ2-5; 11 bases line up with TRBD2. J was trimmed by 5 bases and V by 0 bases; bases with no gene match: 9. CDR1 SGHRS and CDR2 YFSETQ come from the germline V gene. This CDR3 spans 17 amino acids.

The V call is TRBV7-2, the J call TRBJ2-2, with D tentatively TRBD1 (6 bases). The germline V and J ends were trimmed by 0 bases and 4 bases, with 9 bases remaining between them. CDR1 is SGHTA, CDR2 FQGNSA, per germline. CDR3 size: 15 residues. CDR3: CASSLAVRGTGELFF. DNA for the CDR3: TGTGCCAGCAGCTTAGCAGTCAGGGGCACCGGGGAGCTGTTTTTT.

This clonotype was observed a handful of times. The chain has TRBV6-1 and TRBJ2-2, with 9 bases matching TRBD1. Per the germline V gene, CDR1 is MNHNS and CDR2 is SASEGT. With V trimmed by 5 bases and J by 4 bases, 5 bases remained unmatched. The CDR3 is made up of 15 amino acids. CDR3 sequence (DNA): TGTGCCAGCAGTAAACAGGGGGCGGTCACCGGGGAGCTGTTTTTT. It specifies CASSKQGAVTGELFF.

The J gene is TRBJ2-3, the V gene TRBV9, with D hard to call. V lost 3 bases and J 6 bases, leaving 11 bases between the germline ends. The CDR3 totals 13 residues. CDR1 is SGDLS and CDR2 is YYNGEE in the germline V gene. The CDR3 loop reads CASSADFSDTQYF. The CDR3 DNA reads TGTGCCAGCAGCGCCGACTTCTCGGATACGCAGTATTTT.

This clonotype appeared many times. The chain carries TRBV28 and TRBJ2-3; TRBD1 matches 7 bases. The CDR3 covers 15 residues. Germline V gene data show CDR1 as MDHEN and CDR2 as SYDVKM. The J segment lost 3 bases and the V segment lost 5 bases, leaving 8 bases of the junction unmatched. CDR3 sequence (DNA): TGTGCCAGCAGTCCCCGGGACAGTGGTACAGATACGCAGTATTTT. Protein sequence: CASSPRDSGTDTQYF. Variable domain in full (rest from reference TRBV28 and TRBJ2-3): DVKVTQSSRYLVKRTGEKVFLECVQDMDHENMFWYRQDPGLGLRLIYFSYDVKMKEKGDIPEGYSVSREKKERFSLILESASTNQTSMYLCASSPRDSGTDTQYFGPGTRLTVL.

Turning to this clonotype: A much more abundant neighbour one base away suggests this may be a read error. The chain couples TRBV2 to TRBJ2-7; 12 nucleotides align to TRBD2. This CDR3 is built from 14 residues. Germline CDR1 reads SNHLY; CDR2 reads FYNNEI. The CDR3 is CASSLTSGRNELYF. CDR3 in DNA: TGTGCCAGCAGTTTAACTAGCGGGAGGAACGAGCTGTACTTC.

The chain uses TRBV29-1 and TRBJ2-6, with 8 bases fitting TRBD2. The CDR3 runs 19 residues. With V trimmed by 3 bases and J by 0 bases, 13 bases remained unmatched. Per the germline V gene, CDR1 is SQVTM and CDR2 is ANQGSEA. The CDR3 region has the DNA TGCAGCGTTGAGGGGGAAGGCGGGGGGCCCCTCTCTGGGGCCAACGTCCTGACTTTC. Its protein product is CSVEGEGGGPLSGANVLTF.

This chain joins TRBV2 and TRBJ2-2, with D tentatively TRBD1 or TRBD2 (5 bases each). Germline-derived CDR1 and CDR2 are SNHLY and FYNNEI. CDR3 length equals 17 residues. The V gene lost 11 bases and the J gene lost 3 bases, with 25 bases spanning the gap. The CDR3 loop reads CAFSSRPMLGDTGELFF. For the CDR3, the DNA is TGTGCCTTCAGTTCCCGTCCGATGTTGGGGGACACCGGGGAGCTGTTTTTT.

There are a few counts of this clonotype. The chain joins TRBV15 to TRBJ2-3; no clear D. Germline V gene lookup returns CDR1 LNHNV and CDR2 YYDKDF (reference sequence). V was cut by 0 bases and J by 5 bases, with 12 bases left in between. The CDR3 has 15 amino acids. Here the CDR3 DNA reads TGTGCCACCAGCAGAGATCGCCCAGACTTAGATACGCAGTATTTT. This gives the protein CATSRDRPDLDTQYF.

The chain uses TRBV28 and TRBJ2-1, with 8 bases matching TRBD2. The V gene end was trimmed by 0 bases and the J gene end by 5 bases; junction bases not matched to a gene: 3. Germline-derived CDR1 and CDR2 are MDHEN and SYDVKM. The CDR3 spans 15 residues. CDR3 coding DNA: TGTGCCAGCAGTTTATGGCGGGAGGTACACAATGAGCAGTTCTTC. Protein: CASSLWREVHNEQFF.